Below, 26 T cell receptor beta chains from the same sample are listed, as sequenced in a study of cytomegalovirus exposure and HLA in healthy donors. Profiling relied on immunoSEQ multiplex PCR, and the TCRdb table lists in-frame clones only, not all of them. Of around 180,000 clones in the sample, around 84% were seen once. The specimen sequenced was PBMCs. These receptors were taken from a man between 18 and 29 years old in good health and CMV-seropositive.

The chain employs TRBV27 and TRBJ2-3; 8 bases line up with TRBD2. This CDR3 region has 15 residues. The germline V gene has CDR1 MNHEY and CDR2 SMNVEV (reference sequence). The V gene end was trimmed by 8 bases and the J gene end by 4 bases; junction bases not matched to a gene: 11. The CDR3 reads CASSNSGSIADTQYF. The CDR3 region has the DNA TGTGCCAGCTCTAACAGCGGGAGTATCGCAGATACGCAGTATTTT.

CDR3 residues: CASTKQREHYNEQFF. The CDR3 DNA sequence: TGTGCCAGCACCAAACAGCGGGAGCACTACAATGAGCAGTTCTTC. This chain uses TRBV28 with TRBJ2-1; 8 nucleotides align to TRBD2. The CDR3 is 15 residues long. Germline V gene lookup returns CDR1 MDHEN and CDR2 SYDVKM. V lost 7 bases, J lost 3 bases, and 8 bases stayed unmatched. Complete variable domain (other parts from reference TRBV28 and TRBJ2-1): DVKVTQSSRYLVKRTGEKVFLECVQDMDHENMFWYRQDPGLGLRLIYFSYDVKMKEKGDIPEGYSVSREKKERFSLILESASTNQTSMYLCASTKQREHYNEQFFGPGTRLTVL.

This chain joins TRBV5-1 and TRBJ2-7; 10 nucleotides match TRBD1. This CDR3 comprises 18 residues. The V gene end was trimmed by 1 base and the J gene end by 2 bases; junction bases not matched to a gene: 12. CDR1 and CDR2 from the germline V gene are SGHRS and YFSETQ. The CDR3 region has the DNA TGCGCCAGCAGCTTGCAGCCCTTGACAGGGGGCAACCCCTACGAGCAGTACTTC. The encoded protein is CASSLQPLTGGNPYEQYF.

In this sample, this clone turned up a few times. The chain recombines TRBV2 with TRBJ2-2; 9 bases map to TRBD1. The CDR3 totals 18 residues. V was pared by 10 bases and J by 5 bases, with 20 bases of the junction left unmatched. Germline V CDR1 and CDR2: SNHLY, FYNNEI. The CDR3 reads CAIPESRQGGLWTGELFF. CDR3 coding DNA: TGTGCCATCCCGGAATCACGACAGGGGGGTTTGTGGACCGGGGAGCTGTTTTTT.

The V and J genes are TRBV15 and TRBJ1-2; tentatively, D is TRBD1 (5 bases). Germline CDR1 and CDR2: LNHNV and YYDKDF (reference sequence). The CDR3 has 14 residues. V was shortened by 3 bases and J by 7 bases, with 15 bases between the two germline ends. CDR3 loop: CATSSRGRTSGYTF. As DNA, the CDR3 is TGTGCCACCAGCAGCCGTGGGCGGACATCTGGCTACACCTTC.

The J gene is TRBJ2-1, the V gene TRBV9; the match to TRBD1 covers 10 bases. Germline V CDR1 and CDR2: SGDLS, YYNGEE. With 3 bases clipped from V and 9 bases from J, the junction kept 12 bases outside the gene matches. This CDR3 spans 16 amino acids. CDR3: CASSAPGTGAGGEQFF. The DNA of the CDR3 is TGTGCCAGCAGCGCGCCCGGGACAGGGGCCGGCGGTGAGCAGTTCTTC.

V usage is TRBV4-2 and J usage is TRBJ2-7; TRBD2 is a possible D gene (5 bases). The length of the CDR3 is 14 residues. V lost 0 bases to trimming and J lost 6 bases, with 12 bases between them. The germline V gene encodes CDR1 LGHNA and CDR2 YNFKEQ. The CDR3: CASSQDRGSREQYF. The CDR3 DNA sequence: TGTGCCAGCAGCCAAGATCGAGGGAGCCGCGAGCAGTACTTC.

This chain links TRBV6-5 with TRBJ2-7; D uncertain. V was pared by 1 base and J by 6 bases, with 4 bases between. CDR1 and CDR2 (germline): MNHEY, SVGAGI. The CDR3 has 11 amino acids. CDR3 DNA sequence: TGTGCCAGCAGTTACTACGGCGAGCAGTACTTC. Translating gives CASSYYGEQYF.

The rearrangement uses TRBV20-1 and TRBJ1-4; the D is unclear. Germline CDR1 is DFQATT and CDR2 is SNEGSKA (reference sequence). Trimming stripped 5 bases from V and 8 bases from J, with 6 bases between. This CDR3 region has 10 residues. The CDR3 coding sequence is TGCAGTGCTCACAGAGAAAAACTGTTTTTT. Translating gives CSAHREKLFF.

This clone was counted a single time. This sequence joins TRBV19 and TRBJ2-3, with D tentatively TRBD1 (7 bases). This CDR3 has 16 amino acids. With 3 bases removed from V and 4 bases from J, the gap between germline ends came to 17 bases. From germline, CDR1 is LNHDA and CDR2 SQIVND (reference sequence). DNA of the CDR3: TGTGCCAGTAGTATCCTGGAGGGGGCGCGTGCAGATACGCAGTATTTT. Translated: CASSILEGARADTQYF. Using reference TRBV19 and TRBJ2-3 for the parts outside the CDR3, the full variable domain is DGGITQSPKYLFRKEGQNVTLSCEQNLNHDAMYWYRQDPGQGLRLIYYSQIVNDFQKGDIAEGYSVSREKKESFPLTVTSAQKNPTAFYLCASSILEGARADTQYFGPGTRLTVL.

The gene calls are TRBV6-5 and TRBJ2-2; 7 bases fit TRBD2. CDR1 and CDR2 from the germline V gene are MNHEY and SVGAGI. V dropped 0 bases and J dropped 5; count of bases not matched to a gene: 3. This CDR3 is 15 amino acids long. The CDR3 DNA sequence: TGTGCCAGCAGTTACTCCCAGGGAGGGACCGGGGAGCTGTTTTTT. The encoded protein is CASSYSQGGTGELFF.

This chain uses TRBV27 with TRBJ2-1; TRBD2 agrees at 8 bases. The CDR3 is made up of 16 amino acids. Germline loops: CDR1 MNHEY, CDR2 SMNVEV (reference sequence). Trimming removed 5 bases from V and 2 bases from J; junction bases left unmatched: 8. CDR3 sequence: CASSPGAGGTYNEQFF. Written as DNA, the CDR3 is TGTGCCAGCAGTCCAGGGGCGGGAGGCACCTACAATGAGCAGTTCTTC.

This clone was counted a single time. The J gene is TRBJ1-1, the V gene TRBV4-3, with 9 bases identical to TRBD1. The V gene end was trimmed by 4 bases and the J gene end by 1 base; junction bases not matched to a gene: 4. Looked up from germline, CDR1 is LGHNA and CDR2 is YSLEER. CDR3 length: 15 residues. The CDR3 sequence is CASSLDRGTNTEAFF. DNA of the CDR3: TGCGCCAGCAGCCTTGACAGGGGGACGAACACTGAAGCTTTCTTT.

The genes are TRBV7-8 and TRBJ1-1, with a tentative D call TRBD1 (5 bases). The ends were cut back, 5 bases at V and 8 bases at J, with 21 bases in the middle. CDR3 length equals 15 residues. Germline V gives CDR1 SGHVS, CDR2 FQNEAQ. The chain's CDR3 is CASSPLKGPVVEAFF. DNA of the CDR3: TGTGCCAGCAGCCCATTGAAGGGGCCGGTCGTGGAAGCTTTCTTT. The whole variable domain, filled in from reference TRBV7-8 and TRBJ1-1, reads GAGVSQSPRYKVAKRGQDVALRCDPISGHVSLFWYQQALGQGPEFLTYFQNEAQLDKSGLPSDRFFAERPEGSVSTLKIQRTQQEDSAVYLCASSPLKGPVVEAFFGQGTRLTVV.

The chain couples TRBV6-5 to TRBJ1-5, with D unclear. Trimming shortened V by 8 bases and J by 2 bases, and 10 bases separated the two germline ends. Germline V gene lookup returns CDR1 MNHEY and CDR2 SVGAGI. The CDR3 sequence is 13 residues long. The CDR3 DNA is TGTGCCAGCCGGGAGGGTCGCAATCAGCCCCAGCATTTT. As protein: CASREGRNQPQHF.

The chain is built from TRBV5-6 and TRBJ2-7; D gene unclear. V was pared by 6 bases and J by 7 bases, with 14 bases between. The CDR3 loop spans 12 amino acids. From germline, CDR1 is SGHDT and CDR2 YYEEEE. The CDR3 coding sequence is TGTGCCAGCAACAACTTGGCGAGGGAGCAGTACTTC. As protein: CASNNLAREQYF.

V gene TRBV27 combines with J gene TRBJ2-1; D possibly corresponds to TRBD2 (6 bases). CDR3 length: 13 residues. The germline gives CDR1 MNHEY, CDR2 SMNVEV (reference sequence). The V end was cut by 5 bases, the J end by 4 bases, with 9 bases between. The CDR3 region has the DNA TGTGCCAGCAGTGTACGGGGGTACAATGAGCAGTTCTTC. Translation: CASSVRGYNEQFF.

The rearrangement joins TRBV30 to TRBJ2-7; 8 bases are shared with TRBD2. The CDR3 contains 13 residues. J gave up 7 bases and V 4 bases, and 9 bases lay outside the gene matches. Germline values: CDR1 GTSNPN, CDR2 SVGIG (reference sequence). The CDR3 DNA reads as TGTGCCTGGAAGGGGGGAACGGGGGGGGAGCAGTACTTC. It is translated as CAWKGGTGGEQYF. The entire variable domain, with the rest obtained from reference TRBV30 and TRBJ2-7, is as follows: SQTIHQWPATLVQPVGSPLSLECTVEGTSNPNLYWYRQAAGRGLQLLFYSVGIGQISSEVPQNLSASRPQDRQFILSSKKLLLSDSGFYLCAWKGGTGGEQYFGPGTRLTVT.

The chain couples TRBV19 to TRBJ2-3; TRBD1 is a possible D gene (6 bases). This CDR3 comprises 13 residues. Trimming removed 4 bases at V and 6 bases at J, with 11 bases between. Germline V CDR1 and CDR2: LNHDA, SQIVND (reference sequence). In DNA, the CDR3 is TGTGCCAGTAGTAAGGACAGTCCGGATACGCAGTATTTT. Its protein product is CASSKDSPDTQYF.

The V call is TRBV5-5, the J call TRBJ1-3, with no clear D. The V and J ends lost 4 bases and 1 base respectively, with 9 bases between them. CDR1 is SGHKS, CDR2 YYEKEE, per germline (reference sequence). This CDR3 region has 14 residues. In DNA, the CDR3 is TGTGCCAGCAGCCGCGGGGAATCTGGAAACACCATATATTTT. This encodes CASSRGESGNTIYF. Full variable domain (rest looked up from reference TRBV5-5 and TRBJ1-3): DAGVTQSPTHLIKTRGQQVTLRCSPISGHKSVSWYQQVLGQGPQFIFQYYEKEERGRGNFPDRFSARQFPNYSSELNVNALLLGDSALYLCASSRGESGNTIYFGEGSWLTVV.

The chain uses TRBV14 and TRBJ2-2; D is uncertain. Trimming pared 1 base from V and 6 bases from J, leaving 9 bases between. Germline values: CDR1 SGHDN, CDR2 FVKESK. The CDR3 contains 14 residues. The CDR3 DNA reads TGTGCCAGCAGCCAAGTTGCCGGGTCCGGGGAGCTGTTTTTT. This translates into CASSQVAGSGELFF.

V usage is TRBV5-4 and J usage is TRBJ1-1; TRBD1 aligns across 10 bases. The CDR3 covers 12 residues. In germline, CDR1 is SGHNT, CDR2 YYREEE (reference sequence). The CDR3 region is CAIGQGGTEAFF. The CDR3 bases are TGTGCTATCGGACAGGGGGGCACTGAAGCTTTCTTT.

The chain recombines TRBV9 with TRBJ1-1; a weak D match, TRBD1 (6 bases). V lost 4 bases and J lost 4, with 23 bases in between. CDR1 is SGDLS, CDR2 YYNGEE, per germline. The CDR3 contains 17 residues. The CDR3 loop reads CASSPRFGQGNRTEAFF. The DNA of the CDR3 is TGTGCCAGCAGCCCCCGTTTTGGGCAGGGGAATCGCACTGAAGCTTTCTTT.

The chain combines TRBV6-5 with TRBJ1-1; D might be TRBD1 (5 bases). Trimming removed 2 bases from V and 1 base from J, with 11 bases in between. This CDR3 has 15 residues. Germline CDR1 reads MNHEY; CDR2 reads SVGAGI. Written as DNA, the CDR3 is TGTGCCAGCAGTTACCAAGGGGATCCGAACACTGAAGCTTTCTTT. Protein product: CASSYQGDPNTEAFF.

The chain uses TRBV5-4 and TRBJ2-5; TRBD2 matches at 9 bases. The V segment lost 4 bases and the J segment 5 bases; nucleotides outside the gene matches: 6. Germline CDR1 reads SGHNT; CDR2 reads YYREEE (reference sequence). The CDR3 is 14 amino acids. The CDR3 sequence is CASSKGLAGETQYF. The DNA of the CDR3 is TGTGCCAGCAGCAAGGGACTAGCTGGGGAGACCCAGTACTTC.

Regarding this clone: This may stem from a read error, because a much larger clone lies one nucleotide away. CDR3 in DNA: TGTGCCAGCAGTAACCGACAGGGGGCCTACGAGCAGTACTTC. It codes for CASSNRQGAYEQYF. The chain has TRBV6-6 and TRBJ2-7; 9 bases fit TRBD1. The CDR3 covers 14 residues. The junction had 4 bases not matched to a gene; V was cut back by 5 bases and J by 2 bases. Germline V CDR1 and CDR2: MNHNY, SVGAGI (reference sequence).